This TCR beta chain was sequenced for a study of beta chain features in type 1 diabetes. This clone was counted a few times. The CDR3 loop spans 17 amino acids. V lost 5 bases and J 0 bases, leaving 18 bases between the germline ends. CDR1 SGHNT and CDR2 YYREEE come from the germline V gene (reference sequence). The investigators reverse transcribed all of the isolated RNA, so they sequenced expressed TCRB transcripts. TCRdb keeps only in-frame clones here, not all; method: immunoSEQ multiplex PCR. The repertoire holds some 240,000 clones, around 9.9% seen once, with approximately 1.3% in the top ten.

The chain recombines TRBV5-4 with TRBJ2-1; no reliable D call. This TCR came from a man between 18 and 35 years old in good health. The sample consisted of central memory CD4+ T cells from blood. The CDR3 sequence: CASRNPQDRSSYNEQFF. The CDR3 nucleotides are TGTGCCAGCAGAAATCCTCAAGACCGGAGCTCCTACAATGAGCAGTTCTTC.